Presented here are 12 T cell receptor beta chains from one specimen sequenced in a study of shared clonotypes between healthy human individuals (TCRdb year 2020). Library preparation used the immunoSEQ multiplex PCR assay. Here the immuneACCESS table is served through TCRdb, limited to in-frame sequences with V and J called. Missing clones are a known gap in these copies; in checked studies unresolved V genes cover under half, and the rest lacks a known reason. For this sample the table gives hundreds of thousands of clones, of which almost 97% were detected only once. The ten largest make up 0.05% to 0.07% of the sample. The sequencing input was naive CD4+ T cells sorted from blood. The sample's cell subset or site label, in plain terms: CD45RA+ positively selected. Receptors were obtained from a woman in her twenties or thirties in good health.

This rearrangement joins TRBV10-1 to TRBJ1-2, with a tentative D call TRBD1 (5 bases). The CDR3 runs to 13 residues. The germline gives CDR1 WNHNN, CDR2 SYGVQD (reference sequence). The ends were cut back, 4 bases at V and 5 bases at J, with 11 bases in the middle. The chain's CDR3 is CASSATGLYGYTF. The CDR3 nucleotides read TGCGCCAGCAGTGCAACAGGCTTATATGGCTACACCTTC.

The rearrangement uses TRBV7-8 and TRBJ2-7, with D perhaps given as TRBD1 or TRBD2 (6 bases each). This CDR3 region has 14 residues. Trimming took off 3 bases at V and 3 bases at J, with 12 bases between the two ends. The germline V gene has CDR1 SGHVS and CDR2 FQNEAQ. The CDR3 spells CASSLTRGDYEQYF. The CDR3 DNA reads as TGTGCCAGCAGCTTGACGAGGGGGGACTACGAGCAGTACTTC.

The chain carries TRBV7-2 and TRBJ2-1; TRBD2 matches 11 bases. Germline values: CDR1 SGHTA, CDR2 FQGNSA. J lost 4 bases, V lost 1 base, and 9 bases had no gene match. CDR3 length: 18 amino acids. CDR3 bases: TGTGCCAGCAGCTTAGGCGTGGGGGGACTAGCGGTATACAATGAGCAGTTCTTC. Translated, it gives CASSLGVGGLAVYNEQFF.

V and J are TRBV23-1 and TRBJ2-5; D uncertain. TRBV23-1 is an open reading frame, and its role is uncertain. The CDR3 sequence is 14 residues long. Trimming left V 6 bases short and J 2 bases short, with 13 bases between. The CDR3 bases are TGCGCCAGCAGGCCGGACGCATCACAAGAGACCCAGTACTTC. The encoded protein is CASRPDASQETQYF.

DNA for the CDR3: TGTGCCGGAGGGGTGGGAGGAGGAACCTACAATGAGCAGTTCTTC. This translates into CAGGVGGGTYNEQFF. The rearrangement joins TRBV28 to TRBJ2-1, with a weak D call TRBD2 (6 bases). The ends were cut back, 11 bases at V and 2 bases at J, with 19 bases in the middle. The CDR3 is 15 residues long. The germline CDR1 and CDR2 sequences are MDHEN and SYDVKM.

This clone was observed a few times. The rearrangement uses TRBV25-1 and TRBJ1-2, with D perhaps TRBD1 (6 bases). The V gene's germline CDR1 is MGHDK and CDR2 SYGVNS. CDR3 length equals 12 residues. Trimming took off 2 bases at V and 5 bases at J, with 6 bases between the two ends. CDR3 sequence (DNA): TGTGCCAGCAGTGAACAGGGGTATGGCTACACCTTC. Translated, it gives CASSEQGYGYTF.

The rearrangement joins TRBV5-1 to TRBJ2-7, with 8 bases aligning to TRBD2. The CDR3 consists of 15 residues. The junction had 4 bases not matched to a gene; V was cut back by 0 bases and J by 2 bases. Germline values: CDR1 SGHRS, CDR2 YFSETQ. CDR3 in amino acids: CASSLVSGNPYEQYF. CDR3 bases: TGCGCCAGCAGCTTGGTTAGCGGGAACCCCTACGAGCAGTACTTC.

V is TRBV7-9 and J is TRBJ1-2; 10 bases are shared with TRBD1. Germline V lookup: CDR1 SEHNR, CDR2 FQNEAQ (reference sequence). The CDR3 is 17 amino acids. V lost 5 bases and J lost 5; bases outside the gene matches: 14. The CDR3 loop reads CASSVVKTGGLVYGYTF. CDR3 nucleotides: TGTGCCAGCAGCGTAGTAAAGACAGGGGGCCTCGTTTATGGCTACACCTTC.

The chain couples TRBV11-2 to TRBJ2-7; D possibly corresponds to TRBD2 (6 bases). V lost 6 bases and J 1 base, leaving 22 bases between the germline ends. This CDR3 has 17 residues. The germline CDR1 and CDR2 sequences are SGHAT and FQNNGV. The CDR3 region is CASRGRGRRDRSYEQYF. The CDR3 region has the DNA TGTGCCAGCAGGGGGAGAGGGAGGAGGGATCGTTCCTACGAGCAGTACTTC.

V gene TRBV4-1 combines with J gene TRBJ2-6, with unresolved D. The CDR3 runs 16 residues. From germline, CDR1 is MGHRA and CDR2 YSYEKL. V was shortened by 1 base and J by 0 bases, with 7 bases between the two germline ends. The CDR3 DNA sequence: TGCGCCAGCAGCCAAGCTCTGATCTCTGGGGCCAACGTCCTGACTTTC. Amino acid sequence: CASSQALISGANVLTF.

The chain couples TRBV6-4 to TRBJ1-2; 8 bases agree with TRBD1. V lost 3 bases, J lost 6 bases, and 3 bases stayed unmatched. Germline V gene lookup returns CDR1 MRHNA and CDR2 SNTAGT. The CDR3 spans 13 residues. The CDR3 region is CASSEQGVDGYTF. The CDR3 bases are TGTGCCAGCAGTGAACAGGGGGTAGATGGCTACACCTTC.

Only one count was recorded for this clone. V gene TRBV5-1 combines with J gene TRBJ2-7, with 8 bases fitting TRBD1. Germline V gene data show CDR1 as SGHRS and CDR2 as YFSETQ. This CDR3 spans 14 amino acids. Trimming removed 3 bases from V and 6 bases from J; junction bases left unmatched: 8. CDR3: CASSWTGREGEQYF. DNA of the CDR3: TGCGCCAGCAGCTGGACAGGGAGAGAGGGCGAGCAGTACTTC. Supplemented by reference TRBV5-1 and TRBJ2-7, the full variable domain reads KAGVTQTPRYLIKTRGQQVTLSCSPISGHRSVSWYQQTPGQGLQFLFEYFSETQRNKGNFPGRFSGRQFSNSRSEMNVSTLELGDSALYLCASSWTGREGEQYFGPGTRLTVT.